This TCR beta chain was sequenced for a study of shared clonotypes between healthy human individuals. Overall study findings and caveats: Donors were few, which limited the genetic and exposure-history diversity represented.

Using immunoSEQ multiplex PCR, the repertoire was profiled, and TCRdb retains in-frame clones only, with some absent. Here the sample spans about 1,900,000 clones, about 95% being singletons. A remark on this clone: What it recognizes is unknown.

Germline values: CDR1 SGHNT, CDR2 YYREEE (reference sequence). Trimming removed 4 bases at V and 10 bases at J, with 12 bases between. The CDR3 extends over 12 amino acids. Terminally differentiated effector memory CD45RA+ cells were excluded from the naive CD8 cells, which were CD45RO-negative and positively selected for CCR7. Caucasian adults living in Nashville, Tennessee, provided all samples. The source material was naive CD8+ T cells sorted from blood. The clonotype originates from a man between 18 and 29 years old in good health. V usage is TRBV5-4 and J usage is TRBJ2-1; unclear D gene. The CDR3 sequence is CASSPGANEQFF. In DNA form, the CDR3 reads TGTGCCAGCAGCCCCGGAGCTAACGAGCAGTTCTTC. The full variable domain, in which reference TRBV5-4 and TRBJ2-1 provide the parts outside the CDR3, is ETGVTQSPTHLIKTRGQQVTLRCSSQSGHNTVSWYQQALGQGPQFIFQYYREEENGRGNFPPRFSGLQFPNYSSELNVNALELDDSALYLCASSPGANEQFFGPGTRLTVL.